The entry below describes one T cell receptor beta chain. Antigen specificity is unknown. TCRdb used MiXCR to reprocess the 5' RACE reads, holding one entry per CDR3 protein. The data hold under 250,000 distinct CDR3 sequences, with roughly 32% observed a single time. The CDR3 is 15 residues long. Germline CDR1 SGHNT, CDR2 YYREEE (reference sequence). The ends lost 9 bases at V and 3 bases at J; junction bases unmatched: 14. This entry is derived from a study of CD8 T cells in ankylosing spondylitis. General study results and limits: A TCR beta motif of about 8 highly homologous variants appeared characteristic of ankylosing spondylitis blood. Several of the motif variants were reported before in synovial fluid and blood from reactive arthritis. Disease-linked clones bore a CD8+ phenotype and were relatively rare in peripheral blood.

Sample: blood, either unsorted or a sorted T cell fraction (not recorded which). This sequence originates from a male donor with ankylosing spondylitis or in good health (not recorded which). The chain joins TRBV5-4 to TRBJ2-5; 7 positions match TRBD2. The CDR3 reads CATTPEWRGKETQYF. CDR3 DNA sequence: TGTGCCACCACGCCGGAGTGGCGGGGGAAAGAGACCCAGTACTTC.